This T cell receptor beta chain was sequenced in a study of cytotoxic CD8 clonotypes in ibrutinib-treated CLL. This clone was detected once. What it recognizes is unknown. The germline V gene has CDR1 MDHEN and CDR2 SYDVKM. This CDR3 spans 15 amino acids. The J segment lost 2 bases and the V segment lost 6 bases, leaving 5 bases of the junction unmatched. Overall study findings and caveats: Under treatment, the uncommon public clonotypes either contracted or remained stable.

Sequenced by immunoSEQ multiplex PCR; TCRdb stores in-frame clones only, minus some. The top ten hold roughly 14% of the sample, which has 60,000 to 70,000 clones, less than 60% seen once. The material was PBMCs, obtained after 12 months of ibrutinib treatment. The chain couples TRBV28 to TRBJ1-3; the match to TRBD1 covers 9 bases. The TCR comes from a human donor with chronic lymphocytic leukemia. This CDR3 reads CASRSGQGTGNTIYF. DNA of the CDR3: TGTGCCAGCAGATCGGGACAGGGAACTGGAAACACCATATATTTT. Supplemented by reference TRBV28 and TRBJ1-3, the full variable domain reads DVKVTQSSRYLVKRTGEKVFLECVQDMDHENMFWYRQDPGLGLRLIYFSYDVKMKEKGDIPEGYSVSREKKERFSLILESASTNQTSMYLCASRSGQGTGNTIYFGEGSWLTVV.